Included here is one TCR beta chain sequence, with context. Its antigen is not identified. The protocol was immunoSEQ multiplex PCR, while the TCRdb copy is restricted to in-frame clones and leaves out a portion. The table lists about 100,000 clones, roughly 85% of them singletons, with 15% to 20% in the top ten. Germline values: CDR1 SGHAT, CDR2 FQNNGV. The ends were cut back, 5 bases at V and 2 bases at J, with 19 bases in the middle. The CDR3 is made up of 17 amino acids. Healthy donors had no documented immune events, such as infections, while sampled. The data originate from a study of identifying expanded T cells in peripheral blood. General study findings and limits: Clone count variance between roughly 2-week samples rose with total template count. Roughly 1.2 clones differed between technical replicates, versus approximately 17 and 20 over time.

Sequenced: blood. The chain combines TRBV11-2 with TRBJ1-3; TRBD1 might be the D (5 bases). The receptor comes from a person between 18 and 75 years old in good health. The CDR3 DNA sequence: TGTGCCAGCAGCCCCCCCGGGACGGCGGGAGCTGGAAACACCATATATTTT. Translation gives CASSPPGTAGAGNTIYF.